These T cell receptor beta chains were read from a single sample in a study of T cell repertoires in cytomegalovirus infection. TCRdb re-called the reads with MiXCR, one entry per CDR3 protein. The sample has about 700,000 distinct CDR3 sequences, around a third seen once. For these receptors, no antigen is known. The sequencing here drew on cultured PBMCs, taken from culture after CMV antigen stimulation. The source of these receptors is a human donor in good health (CMV status not recorded). Some clones in this sample may be carry-over from other donors' samples. Both conserved end residues are part of each CDR3. D genes are given only for firm matches. Expanded clones get a size class; other rows say once, few or many, or leave the size out.

j_call	v_call	d_call	clone_size	cdr3_aa	cdr3_nt
TRBJ2-2	TRBV19	NA	NA	CASSIAGYTIGTDEGPANTGELFF	TGTGCCAGTAGTATCGCCGGATATACTATCGGGACCGACGAGGGGCCAGCGAACACCGGGGAGCTGTTTTTT
TRBJ2-1	TRBV6-4	NA	few	CASSATGMHNEQFF	TGTGCCAGCAGTGCGACCGGGATGCACAATGAGCAGTTCTTC
TRBJ2-1	TRBV5-4	NA	few	CASSLGRRSSYNEQFF	TGTGCCAGCAGCTTGGGACGGAGGAGCTCCTACAATGAGCAGTTCTTC
TRBJ1-2	TRBV12-3/TRBV12-4	TRBD1	NA	CASTPEGTGDYGYTF	TGTGCCAGCACCCCGGAAGGGACAGGGGACTATGGCTACACCTTC
TRBJ2-3	TRBV7-2	TRBD2	many	CASSSGRGTDTQYF	TGTGCCAGCAGCTCGGGGCGGGGGACAGATACGCAGTATTTT
TRBJ1-6	TRBV15	NA	few	CATSKLGPYNSPLHF	TGTGCCACCAGCAAACTCGGTCCTTATAATTCACCCCTCCACTTT
TRBJ2-7	TRBV6-5	NA	NA	CASSYSSEPSYEQYF	TGTGCCAGCAGTTACTCATCAGAGCCCTCCTACGAGCAGTACTTC
TRBJ2-1	TRBV4-1	TRBD2	few	CASSQRKVAGVNEQFF	TGCGCCAGCAGCCAGAGGAAGGTAGCGGGGGTCAATGAGCAGTTCTTC
TRBJ1-1	TRBV10-3	TRBD1	few	CAISVQGVDTEAFF	TGTGCCATCAGTGTTCAGGGGGTGGACACTGAAGCTTTCTTT
TRBJ2-3	TRBV6-1	NA	once	CASSATGTVGDTQYF	TGTGCCAGCAGTGCGACAGGAACAGTCGGAGATACGCAGTATTTT
TRBJ1-6	TRBV7-2	NA	NA	CASSPRWGATSPLHF	TGTGCCAGCAGCCCAAGGTGGGGGGCGACTTCACCCCTCCACTTT
TRBJ1-5	TRBV6-6	NA	few	CASSYRVGDGADQPQHF	TGTGCCAGCAGTTACCGGGTTGGGGACGGGGCGGATCAGCCCCAGCATTTT
TRBJ2-1	TRBV7-2	TRBD2	NA	CASSTSGGADEQFF	TGTGCCAGCAGCACTAGCGGGGGGGCCGATGAGCAGTTCTTC
TRBJ2-4	TRBV6-2/TRBV6-3	NA	few	CASSWSPGSLENIQYF	TGTGCCAGCAGTTGGTCCCCTGGATCCTTAGAAAACATTCAGTACTTC
TRBJ2-7	TRBV19	NA	NA	CASSWGQGYYEQYF	TGTGCCAGTAGTTGGGGTCAGGGGTACTACGAGCAGTACTTC
TRBJ1-1	TRBV4-3	NA	few	CASSQHRESRTEAFF	TGCGCCAGCAGCCAACACAGGGAGTCCCGCACTGAAGCTTTCTTT
TRBJ2-2	TRBV7-2	NA	many	CASSLVSGTNTGELFF	TGTGCCAGCAGCTTAGTATCCGGGACAAACACCGGGGAGCTGTTTTTT
TRBJ1-1	TRBV18	NA	NA	CASSPPADRNTEAFF	TGTGCCAGCTCACCACCGGCTGATAGGAACACTGAAGCTTTCTTT
TRBJ2-6	TRBV20-1	TRBD1	NA	CSGQGAEAGANVLTF	TGCAGTGGGCAGGGGGCAGAAGCTGGGGCCAACGTCCTGACTTTC
TRBJ2-7	TRBV19	NA	few	CASRPTATYEQYF	TGTGCCAGTAGGCCGACAGCTACCTACGAGCAGTACTTC
TRBJ2-1	TRBV7-9	TRBD2	NA	CASSLVVSGGASSYNEQFF	TGTGCCAGCAGCTTAGTCGTTAGCGGGGGGGCCTCCTCCTACAATGAGCAGTTCTTC
TRBJ2-2	TRBV20-1	NA	NA	CSASGGLTGELFF	TGCAGTGCTAGCGGGGGCTTGACCGGGGAGCTGTTTTTT
TRBJ2-3	TRBV28	TRBD1	few	CASSPGQGVVDTQYF	TGTGCCAGCAGCCCAGGACAGGGTGTCGTAGATACGCAGTATTTT
TRBJ2-1	TRBV7-8	NA	many	CASSFGGPTKLEQFF	TGTGCCAGCAGCTTTGGCGGGCCGACCAAACTTGAGCAGTTCTTC
TRBJ1-1	TRBV12-3/TRBV12-4	NA	few	CASSLASGYLNTEAFF	TGTGCCAGCAGTTTGGCGTCCGGGTACCTGAACACTGAAGCTTTCTTT
TRBJ2-5	TRBV7-6	NA	few	CASSPRTIETQYF	TGTGCCAGCAGCCCACGGACAATCGAGACCCAGTACTTC
TRBJ1-1	TRBV12-3/TRBV12-4	NA	NA	CASSRQRMNTEAFF	TGTGCCAGCAGTCGACAACGCATGAACACTGAAGCTTTCTTT
TRBJ2-3	TRBV2	NA	few	CASTLGADTQYF	TGTGCCAGCACCTTGGGGGCAGATACGCAGTATTTT
TRBJ1-1	TRBV12-3/TRBV12-4	NA	NA	CASSLDSPRTEAFF	TGTGCCAGCAGTTTAGATAGTCCGCGGACTGAAGCTTTCTTT
TRBJ1-6	TRBV10-2	NA	once	CASRRVGTYNSPLHF	TGCGCCAGCAGGCGGGTCGGAACCTATAATTCACCCCTCCACTTT
TRBJ2-7	TRBV30	NA	NA	CAWTTLYEQYF	TGTGCCTGGACGACCCTCTACGAGCAGTACTTC
TRBJ2-1	TRBV11-2	NA	few	CASSGTRGQEQFF	TGTGCCAGCAGCGGTACCCGCGGCCAGGAGCAGTTCTTC
TRBJ2-1	TRBV20-1	TRBD2	few	CSARGTSGGGNEQFF	TGCAGTGCTAGAGGGACTAGCGGGGGGGGCAATGAGCAGTTCTTC
TRBJ2-7	TRBV7-2	NA	many	CASSLGVSGAYEQYF	TGTGCCAGCAGCTTAGGTGTTAGCGGAGCCTACGAGCAGTACTTC
TRBJ2-1	TRBV5-3	NA	NA	CASSLGLQAEQFF	TGTGCCAGCAGCTTGGGACTCCAAGCTGAGCAGTTCTTC
TRBJ2-7	TRBV11-2	NA	NA	CASSLDSALYEQYF	TGTGCCAGCAGCTTAGATTCAGCTCTCTACGAGCAGTACTTC
TRBJ2-1	TRBV10-3	NA	NA	CAISDMLSSYNEQFF	TGTGCCATCAGTGATATGTTAAGCTCCTACAATGAGCAGTTCTTC
TRBJ2-3	TRBV19	NA	NA	CASSDQQGVHTQYF	TGTGCCAGTAGTGACCAACAGGGAGTCCATACGCAGTATTTT
TRBJ2-7	TRBV6-2/TRBV6-3	TRBD2	few	CASIEAGVNEQYF	TGTGCCAGCATTGAAGCGGGAGTTAACGAGCAGTACTTC
TRBJ2-7	TRBV7-9	TRBD2	NA	CASSLGGGRDEQYF	TGTGCCAGCAGCTTGGGGGGAGGGCGGGACGAGCAGTACTTC
TRBJ1-2	TRBV4-2	TRBD1	NA	CASSQEMDRGVLGYTF	TGTGCCAGCAGCCAAGAGATGGACAGGGGGGTGCTTGGCTACACCTTC
TRBJ1-1	TRBV12-3/TRBV12-4	NA	NA	CASSLRDRDIRTEAFF	TGTGCCAGCAGTTTACGAGACCGGGACATTCGCACTGAAGCTTTCTTT
TRBJ2-7	TRBV12-3/TRBV12-4	TRBD1	NA	CASSFRQGRGEQYF	TGTGCCAGCAGTTTCCGACAGGGGAGAGGCGAGCAGTACTTC
TRBJ2-2	TRBV7-2	NA	few	CASSSGGALGTGELFF	TGTGCCAGCAGCTCCGGAGGGGCCCTGGGCACCGGGGAGCTGTTTTTT
TRBJ2-1	TRBV4-1	TRBD1	NA	CASSQDWGQYNEQFF	TGCGCCAGCAGCCAAGATTGGGGACAGTACAATGAGCAGTTCTTC
TRBJ2-7	TRBV6-5	TRBD1	NA	CASRPPSGTGVHEQYF	TGTGCCAGCAGGCCACCTTCCGGGACAGGGGTCCACGAGCAGTACTTC
TRBJ2-5	TRBV12-3/TRBV12-4	TRBD1	NA	CASSPLRTGQETQYF	TGTGCCAGCAGTCCACTTCGGACAGGGCAAGAGACCCAGTACTTC
TRBJ1-2	TRBV7-2	TRBD1	many	CASSLRQGVTGGYTF	TGTGCCAGCAGCCTACGACAGGGGGTTACGGGGGGCTACACCTTC
TRBJ1-1	TRBV12-3/TRBV12-4	NA	few	CASNLDPADTEAFF	TGTGCCAGCAACTTAGACCCGGCCGACACTGAAGCTTTCTTT
TRBJ1-3	TRBV20-1	NA	NA	CSARDGVSGNTIYF	TGCAGTGCTAGGGACGGGGTCTCTGGAAACACCATATATTTT
TRBJ1-5	TRBV6-2/TRBV6-3	NA	NA	CASRDRRVNQPQHF	TGTGCCAGCAGGGACCGGCGGGTCAATCAGCCCCAGCATTTT
TRBJ2-7	TRBV6-5	NA	once	CASSYEGTVREQYF	TGTGCCAGCAGTTACGAGGGGACCGTACGAGAGCAGTACTTC
TRBJ2-7	TRBV7-6	NA	NA	CASSQDPFPAGEQYF	TGTGCCAGCAGCCAAGACCCATTCCCGGCCGGCGAGCAGTACTTC
TRBJ2-5	TRBV7-9	NA	NA	CASSLASEGGPKTQYF	TGTGCCAGCAGCTTAGCGTCAGAGGGAGGACCGAAGACCCAGTACTTC
TRBJ2-5	TRBV7-9	TRBD2	NA	CASSHRSGDFQETQYF	TGTGCCAGCAGCCACCGTAGCGGGGATTTCCAAGAGACCCAGTACTTC
TRBJ2-1	TRBV24-1	TRBD2	few	CATSDPSPGLAGGSSYNEQFF	TGTGCCACCAGTGATCCCAGTCCCGGACTAGCGGGGGGGAGCTCCTACAATGAGCAGTTCTTC
TRBJ1-3	TRBV7-2	TRBD1	NA	CASSLQGQSGNTIYF	TGTGCCAGCAGCTTACAGGGACAGTCCGGAAACACCATATATTTT
TRBJ1-6	TRBV12-3/TRBV12-4	NA	few	CASSTRNSPLHF	TGTGCCAGCAGTACCAGAAATTCACCCCTCCACTTT